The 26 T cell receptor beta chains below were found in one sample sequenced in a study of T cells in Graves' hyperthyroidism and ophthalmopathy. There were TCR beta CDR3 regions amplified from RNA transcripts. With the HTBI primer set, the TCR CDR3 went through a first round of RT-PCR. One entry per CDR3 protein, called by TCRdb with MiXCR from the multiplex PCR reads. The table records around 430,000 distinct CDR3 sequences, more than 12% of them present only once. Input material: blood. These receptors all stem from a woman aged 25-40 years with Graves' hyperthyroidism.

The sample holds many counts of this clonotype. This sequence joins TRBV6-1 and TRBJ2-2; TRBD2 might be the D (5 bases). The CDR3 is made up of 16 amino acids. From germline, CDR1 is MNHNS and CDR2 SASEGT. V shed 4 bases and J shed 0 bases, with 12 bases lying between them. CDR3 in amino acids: CASSVFSGANTGELFF. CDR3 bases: TGTGCCAGCAGTGTTTTCAGCGGAGCGAACACCGGGGAGCTGTTTTTT.

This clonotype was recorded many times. The CDR3 reads CASSRGTSGRLVEQFF. CDR3 DNA sequence: TGTGCCAGCAGCCGCGGGACTAGCGGGAGATTAGTTGAGCAGTTCTTC. The chain recombines TRBV3-1 with TRBJ2-1; the match to TRBD2 covers 14 bases. J lost 9 bases, V lost 4 bases, and 8 bases had no gene match. This CDR3 spans 16 amino acids. Germline V lookup: CDR1 LGHDT, CDR2 YNNKEL (reference sequence).

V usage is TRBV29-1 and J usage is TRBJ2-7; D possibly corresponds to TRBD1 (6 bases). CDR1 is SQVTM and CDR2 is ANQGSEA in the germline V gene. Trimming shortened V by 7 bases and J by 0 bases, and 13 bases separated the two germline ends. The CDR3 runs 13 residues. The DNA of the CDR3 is TGCAGCGGAGGGGGAAGACTCTCCTACGAGCAGTACTTC. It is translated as CSGGGRLSYEQYF.

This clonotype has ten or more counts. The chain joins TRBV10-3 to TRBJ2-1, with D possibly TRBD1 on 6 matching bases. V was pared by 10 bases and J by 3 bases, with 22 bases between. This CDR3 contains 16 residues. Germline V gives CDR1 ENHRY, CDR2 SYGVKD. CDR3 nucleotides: TGTGCCACGGGGAACCTACAGGGCCCAAACTACAATGAGCAGTTCTTC. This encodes CATGNLQGPNYNEQFF.

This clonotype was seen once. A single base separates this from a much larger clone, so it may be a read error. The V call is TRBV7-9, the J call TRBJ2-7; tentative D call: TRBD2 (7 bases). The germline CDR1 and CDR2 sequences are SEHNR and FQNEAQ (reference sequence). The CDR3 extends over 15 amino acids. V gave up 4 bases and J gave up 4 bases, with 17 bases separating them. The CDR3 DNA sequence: TGTGCCAGCAGCTCCCCGGCTAGCGGACAGTACGAGCAGTACTTC. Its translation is CASSSPASGQYEQYF.

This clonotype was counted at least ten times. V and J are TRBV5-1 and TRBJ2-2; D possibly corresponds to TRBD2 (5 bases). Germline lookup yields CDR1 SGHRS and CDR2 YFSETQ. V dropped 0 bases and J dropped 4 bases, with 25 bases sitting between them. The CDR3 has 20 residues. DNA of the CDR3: TGCGCCAGCAGCTTGGTGGGCTCGGGGATCCAGAAGAGGTCCACCGGGGAGCTGTTTTTT. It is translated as CASSLVGSGIQKRSTGELFF.

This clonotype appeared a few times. The CDR3 protein is CASMPGGPTDTQYF. The CDR3 bases are TGTGCCAGTATGCCAGGGGGGCCCACAGATACGCAGTATTTT. This sequence joins TRBV19 and TRBJ2-3; weak D call: TRBD1 (7 bases). V was shortened by 7 bases and J by 2 bases, with 13 bases between the two germline ends. This CDR3 spans 14 amino acids. The germline CDR1 and CDR2 sequences are LNHDA and SQIVND (reference sequence).

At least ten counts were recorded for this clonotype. CDR3 region: CASKGKGEQFF. Here the CDR3 DNA reads TGTGCCAGCAAGGGGAAGGGTGAGCAGTTCTTC. V usage is TRBV2 and J usage is TRBJ2-1; D might be TRBD1 (5 bases). Trimming took 7 bases from V and 9 from J, leaving 10 bases between them. The germline V gene encodes CDR1 SNHLY and CDR2 FYNNEI. CDR3 length: 11 residues. Using reference TRBV2 and TRBJ2-1 for the parts outside the CDR3, the full variable domain is EPEVTQTPSHQVTQMGQEVILRCVPISNHLYFYWYRQILGQKVEFLVSFYNNEISEKSEIFDDQFSVERPDGSNFTLKIRSTKLEDSAMYFCASKGKGEQFFGPGTRLTVL.

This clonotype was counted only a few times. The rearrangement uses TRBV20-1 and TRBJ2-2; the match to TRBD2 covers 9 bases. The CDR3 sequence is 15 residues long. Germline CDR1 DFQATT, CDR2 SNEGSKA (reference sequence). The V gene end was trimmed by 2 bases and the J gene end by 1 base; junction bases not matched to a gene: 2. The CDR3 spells CSARKAGGNTGELFF. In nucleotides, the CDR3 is TGCAGTGCTAGAAAAGCGGGAGGGAACACCGGGGAGCTGTTTTTT.

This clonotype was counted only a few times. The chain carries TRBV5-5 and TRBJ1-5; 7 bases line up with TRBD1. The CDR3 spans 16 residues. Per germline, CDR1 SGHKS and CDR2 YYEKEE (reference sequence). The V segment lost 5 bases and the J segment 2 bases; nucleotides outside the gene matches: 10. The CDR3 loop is CASSLGQAGGNQPQHF. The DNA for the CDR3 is TGTGCCAGCAGTTTAGGACAGGCTGGGGGCAATCAGCCCCAGCATTTT. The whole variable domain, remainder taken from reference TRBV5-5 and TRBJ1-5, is DAGVTQSPTHLIKTRGQQVTLRCSPISGHKSVSWYQQVLGQGPQFIFQYYEKEERGRGNFPDRFSARQFPNYSSELNVNALLLGDSALYLCASSLGQAGGNQPQHFGDGTRLSIL.

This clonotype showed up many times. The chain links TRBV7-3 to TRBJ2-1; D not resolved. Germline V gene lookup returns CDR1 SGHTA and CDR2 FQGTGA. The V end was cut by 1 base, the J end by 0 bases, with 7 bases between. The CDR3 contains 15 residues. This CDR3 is CASSLSMSSYNEQFF. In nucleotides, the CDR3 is TGTGCCAGCAGCTTAAGTATGAGCTCCTACAATGAGCAGTTCTTC.

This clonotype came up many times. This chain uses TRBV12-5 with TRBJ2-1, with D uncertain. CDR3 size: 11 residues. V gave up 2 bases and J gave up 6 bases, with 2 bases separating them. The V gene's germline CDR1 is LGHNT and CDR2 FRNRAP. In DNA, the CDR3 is TGTGCTAGTGGTTTGACCAATGAGCAGTTCTTC. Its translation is CASGLTNEQFF.

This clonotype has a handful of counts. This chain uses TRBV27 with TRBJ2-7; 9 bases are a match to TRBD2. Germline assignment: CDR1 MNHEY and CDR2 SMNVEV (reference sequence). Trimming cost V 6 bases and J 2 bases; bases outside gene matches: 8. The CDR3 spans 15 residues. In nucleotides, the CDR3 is TGTGCCAGCAGAGGTAGCGGGAGTCCTCCCTACGAGCAGTACTTC. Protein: CASRGSGSPPYEQYF.

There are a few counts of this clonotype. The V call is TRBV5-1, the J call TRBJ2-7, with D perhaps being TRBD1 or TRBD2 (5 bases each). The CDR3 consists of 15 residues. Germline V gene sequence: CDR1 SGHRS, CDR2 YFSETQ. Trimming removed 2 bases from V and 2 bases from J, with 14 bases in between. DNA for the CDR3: TGCGCCAGCAGCTTAAAAGGGACGGGGACCTACGAGCAGTACTTC. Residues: CASSLKGTGTYEQYF.

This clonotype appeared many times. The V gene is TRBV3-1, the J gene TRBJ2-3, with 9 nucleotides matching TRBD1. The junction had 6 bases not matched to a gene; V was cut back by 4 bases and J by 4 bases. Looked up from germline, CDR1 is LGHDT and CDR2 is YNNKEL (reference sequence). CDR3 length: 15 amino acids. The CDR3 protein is CASSPGTGISDTQYF. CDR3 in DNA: TGTGCCAGCAGCCCCGGGACAGGGATCTCAGATACGCAGTATTTT.

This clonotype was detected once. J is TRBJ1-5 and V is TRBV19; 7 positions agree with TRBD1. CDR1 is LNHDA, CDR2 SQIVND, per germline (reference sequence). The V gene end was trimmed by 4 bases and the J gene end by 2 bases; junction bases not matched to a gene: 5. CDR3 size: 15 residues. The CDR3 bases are TGTGCCAGTAGTACGACAGGGCTTCGCAATCAGCCCCAGCATTTT. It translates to CASSTTGLRNQPQHF.

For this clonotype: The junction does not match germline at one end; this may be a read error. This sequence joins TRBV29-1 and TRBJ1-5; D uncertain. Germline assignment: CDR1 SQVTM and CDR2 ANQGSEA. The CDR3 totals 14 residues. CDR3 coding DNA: TGCAGCGCTAAGAGAGGATATAGCAATCAGCCCCGGCATTTT. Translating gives CSAKRGYSNQPRHF.

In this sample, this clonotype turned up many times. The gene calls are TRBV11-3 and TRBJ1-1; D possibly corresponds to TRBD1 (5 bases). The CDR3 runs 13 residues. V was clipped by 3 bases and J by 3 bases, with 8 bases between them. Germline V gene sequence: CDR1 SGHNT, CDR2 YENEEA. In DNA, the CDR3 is TGTGCCAGCAGCTTTCTACAGGACACTGAAGCTTTCTTT. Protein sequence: CASSFLQDTEAFF.

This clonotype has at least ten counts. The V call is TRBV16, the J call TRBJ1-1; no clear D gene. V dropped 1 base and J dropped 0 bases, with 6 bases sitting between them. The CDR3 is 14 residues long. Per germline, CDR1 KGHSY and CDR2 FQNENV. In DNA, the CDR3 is TGTGCCAGCAGCCAATTGAGGTTGAACACTGAAGCTTTCTTT. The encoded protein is CASSQLRLNTEAFF.

The CDR3 DNA reads TGCGCCAGCAGCTTAGACCTTGGAAACACCATATATTTT. It codes for CASSLDLGNTIYF. This chain uses TRBV5-1 with TRBJ1-3, with D hard to call. This CDR3 is built from 13 residues. The V and J ends lost 2 bases and 3 bases respectively, with 6 bases between them. Germline V gene sequence: CDR1 SGHRS, CDR2 YFSETQ.

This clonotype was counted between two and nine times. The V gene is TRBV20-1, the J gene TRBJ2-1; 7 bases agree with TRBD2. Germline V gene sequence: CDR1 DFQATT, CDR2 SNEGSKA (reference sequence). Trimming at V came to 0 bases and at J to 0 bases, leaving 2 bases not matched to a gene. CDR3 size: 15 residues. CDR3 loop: CSARDGRSSYNEQFF. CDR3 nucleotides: TGCAGTGCTAGAGACGGGAGGAGCTCCTACAATGAGCAGTTCTTC.

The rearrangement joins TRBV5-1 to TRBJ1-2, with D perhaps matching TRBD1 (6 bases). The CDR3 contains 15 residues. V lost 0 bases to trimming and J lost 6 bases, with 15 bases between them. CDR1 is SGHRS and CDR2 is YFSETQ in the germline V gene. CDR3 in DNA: TGCGCCAGCAGCTTGGGGGACCGAGGGGGGGATGGCTACACCTTC. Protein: CASSLGDRGGDGYTF.

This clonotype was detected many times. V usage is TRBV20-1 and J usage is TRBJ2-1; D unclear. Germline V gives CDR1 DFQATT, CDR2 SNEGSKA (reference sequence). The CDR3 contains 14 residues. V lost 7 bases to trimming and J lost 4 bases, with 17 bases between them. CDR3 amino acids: CSGTEAAAYNEQFF. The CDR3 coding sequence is TGCAGTGGGACCGAGGCAGCCGCGTACAATGAGCAGTTCTTC.

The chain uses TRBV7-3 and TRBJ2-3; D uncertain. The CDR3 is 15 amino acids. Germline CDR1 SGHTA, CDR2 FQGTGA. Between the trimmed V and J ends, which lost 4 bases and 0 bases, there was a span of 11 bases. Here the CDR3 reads CASSSDGLSTDTQYF. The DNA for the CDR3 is TGTGCCAGCAGCTCGGACGGATTAAGCACAGATACGCAGTATTTT.

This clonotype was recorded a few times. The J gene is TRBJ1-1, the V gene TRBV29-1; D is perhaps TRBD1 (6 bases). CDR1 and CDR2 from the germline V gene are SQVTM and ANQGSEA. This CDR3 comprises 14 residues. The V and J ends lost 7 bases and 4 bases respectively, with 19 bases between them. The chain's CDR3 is CSAGGGGRSTEAFF. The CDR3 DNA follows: TGCAGCGCGGGGGGGGGCGGCCGGAGCACTGAAGCTTTCTTT.

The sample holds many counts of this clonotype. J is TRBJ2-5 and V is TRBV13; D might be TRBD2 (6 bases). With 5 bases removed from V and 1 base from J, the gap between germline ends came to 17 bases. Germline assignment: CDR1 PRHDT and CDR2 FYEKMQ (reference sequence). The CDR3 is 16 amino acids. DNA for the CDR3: TGTGCCAGCAGCCCAACCGGGTTCGGGGGCCAAGAGACCCAGTACTTC. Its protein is CASSPTGFGGQETQYF.